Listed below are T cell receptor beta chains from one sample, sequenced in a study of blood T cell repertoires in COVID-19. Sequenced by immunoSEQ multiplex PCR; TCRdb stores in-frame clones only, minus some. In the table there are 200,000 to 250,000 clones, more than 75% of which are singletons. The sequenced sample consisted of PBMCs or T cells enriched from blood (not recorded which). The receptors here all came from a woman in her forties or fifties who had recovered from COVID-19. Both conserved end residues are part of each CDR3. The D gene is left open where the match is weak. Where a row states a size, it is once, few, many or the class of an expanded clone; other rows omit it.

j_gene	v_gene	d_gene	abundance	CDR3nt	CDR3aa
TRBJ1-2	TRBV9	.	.	TGTGCCAGCAGCGTAGGAGTCAGGCCTTCCCTCAACTATGGCTACACCTTC	CASSVGVRPSLNYGYTF
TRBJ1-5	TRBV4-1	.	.	TGCGCCAGCAGCCCCCTATATAGCAATCAGCCCCAGCATTTT	CASSPLYSNQPQHF
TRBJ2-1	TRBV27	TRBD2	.	TGTGCCAGCAGTTCGGGACTAGCGGGACGCAATGAGCAGTTCTTC	CASSSGLAGRNEQFF
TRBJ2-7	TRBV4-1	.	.	TGCGCCAGCAGCCAAGTTAGAGAGGGCCCTAGCGACAACTACTACGAGCAGTACTTC	CASSQVREGPSDNYYEQYF
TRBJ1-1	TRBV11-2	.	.	TGTGCCAGCAGCTTCCTTTTGGTGGGCGCTGAAGCTTTCTTT	CASSFLLVGAEAFF
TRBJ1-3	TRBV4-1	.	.	TGCGCCAGCAGCCGCCAAAGGGACAACTCTGGAAACACCATATATTTT	CASSRQRDNSGNTIYF
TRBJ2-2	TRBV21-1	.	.	TGTGCCAGCAGCAAAGAGGGCTTAGGGCGGGAAGGGGCCGGGGAGCTGTTTTTT	CASSKEGLGREGAGELFF
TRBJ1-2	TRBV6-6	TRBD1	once	TGTGCCAGCAGCGGACAGGGTGGAGGCTACACCTTC	CASSGQGGGYTF
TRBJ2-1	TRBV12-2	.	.	TGTGCAAGTCGCTTAGTGGGGGGGAAGCAATCCTACAATGAGCAGTTCTTC	CASRLVGGKQSYNEQFF
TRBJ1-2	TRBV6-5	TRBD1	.	TGTGCCAGCAGAACAACAGGGGGCAGGTATGGCTACACCTTC	CASRTTGGRYGYTF
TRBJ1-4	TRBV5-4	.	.	TGTGCCAGCAGCTTGGCCGGGTTTAATGAAAAACTGTTTTTT	CASSLAGFNEKLFF
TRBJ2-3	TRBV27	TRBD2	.	TGTGCCAGCAGTCGGCAAGCGGGAGCAGATACGCAGTATTTT	CASSRQAGADTQYF
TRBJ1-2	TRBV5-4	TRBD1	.	TGTGCCAGCAGCTTGGGGGGACAGGGTAATGGCTACACCTTC	CASSLGGQGNGYTF
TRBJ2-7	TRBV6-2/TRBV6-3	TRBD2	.	TGTGCCAGCAGTTACGGGACTAGCGGCTACGAGCAGTACTTC	CASSYGTSGYEQYF
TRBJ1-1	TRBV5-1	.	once	TGCGCCAGCAGCTTGCGGGCGGGTTCGAACACTGAAGCTTTCTTT	CASSLRAGSNTEAFF
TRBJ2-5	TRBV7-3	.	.	TGTGCCAGCAGCTTATCGTCCAGGGAGACCCAGTACTTC	CASSLSSRETQYF
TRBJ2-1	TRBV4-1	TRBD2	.	TGCGCCAGCAGCCGACTAGCGGGAGTATGGGAGCAGTTCTTC	CASSRLAGVWEQFF
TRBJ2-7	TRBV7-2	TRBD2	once	TGTGCCAGCAGCTGGGGGATTAGCGGGAGGGCGTCCTATCACGAGCAGTACTTC	CASSWGISGRASYHEQYF
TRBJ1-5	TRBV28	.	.	TGTGCCAGCAGACTGACAGAACCTAATCAGCCCCAGCATTTT	CASRLTEPNQPQHF
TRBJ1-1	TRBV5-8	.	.	TGTGCCAGCAGTTATTTTACAGGAAGTGTAACTGAAGCTTTCTTT	CASSYFTGSVTEAFF
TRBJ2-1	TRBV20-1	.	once	TGCAGTGCTTACAACAATGAGCAGTTCTTC	CSAYNNEQFF
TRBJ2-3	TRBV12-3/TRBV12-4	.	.	TGTGCCAGCAGTGATAACAGGGAAAATACGCAGTATTTT	CASSDNRENTQYF
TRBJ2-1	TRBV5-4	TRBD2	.	TGTGCCAGCAGCTTCTTAAGCGGGAGGAACCCCAATGAGCAGTTCTTC	CASSFLSGRNPNEQFF
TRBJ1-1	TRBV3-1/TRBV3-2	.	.	TGTGCCAGCAGCCCAGGGGTCGAAGCTTTCTTT	CASSPGVEAFF
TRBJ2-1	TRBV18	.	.	TGTGCCAGCTCACCACCTCTAGCAGCGTTATACAATGAGCAGTTCTTC	CASSPPLAALYNEQFF
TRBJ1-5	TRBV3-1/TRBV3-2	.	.	TGTGCCAGCAGCCAAGGGCATACGTATAGCAATCAGCCCCAGCATTTT	CASSQGHTYSNQPQHF
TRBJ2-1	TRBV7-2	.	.	TGTGCCAGCAGCTTTATACCATCCAGTGAGCAGTTCTTC	CASSFIPSSEQFF
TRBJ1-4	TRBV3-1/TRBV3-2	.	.	TGTGCCAGCAGCCAAGATCTCAGTAATGAAAAACTGTTTTTT	CASSQDLSNEKLFF
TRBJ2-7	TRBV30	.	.	TGTGCCGCCCCGGGGAGGGGGGCCTACGAGCAGTACTTC	CAAPGRGAYEQYF
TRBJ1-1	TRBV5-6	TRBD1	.	TGTGCCAGCAGCTCCCTACGACAGGGCAACACTGAAGCTTTCTTT	CASSSLRQGNTEAFF
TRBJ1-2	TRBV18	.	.	TGTGCCAGCTCACCAACAGGGCCAGATTATGGCTACACCTTC	CASSPTGPDYGYTF
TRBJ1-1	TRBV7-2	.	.	TGTGCCAGCAGCTTAGTTCACTCGAACACTGAAGCTTTCTTT	CASSLVHSNTEAFF
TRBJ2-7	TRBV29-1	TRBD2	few	TGCAGCGTTGAAGATGGGCTAGCGGGAGTTGGCTACGAGCAGTACTTC	CSVEDGLAGVGYEQYF
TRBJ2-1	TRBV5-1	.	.	TGCGCCAGCAGCTTGGCCAGAGGGGGTCACAATGAGCAGTTCTTC	CASSLARGGHNEQFF
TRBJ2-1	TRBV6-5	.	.	TGTGCCACTAAGGGCGGGATCTTGAACAATGAGCAGTTCTTC	CATKGGILNNEQFF
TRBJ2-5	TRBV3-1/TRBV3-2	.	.	TGTGCCAGCAGCCAACCGACTCGGGAGACCCAGTACTTC	CASSQPTRETQYF
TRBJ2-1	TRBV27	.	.	TGTGCCAGCAGTTTGCTAGCTAGGCACAATGAGCAGTTCTTC	CASSLLARHNEQFF
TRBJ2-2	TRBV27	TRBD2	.	TGTGCCAGCGCCTATGGGGCTAGCGGGAGGGCCGGACCGGTGGCCGGGGAGCTGTTTTTT	CASAYGASGRAGPVAGELFF
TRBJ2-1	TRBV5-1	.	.	TGCGCCAGCAGCTCTTACTTGGACAATGAGCAGTTCTTC	CASSSYLDNEQFF
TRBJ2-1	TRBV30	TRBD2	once	TGTGCCTGGAGTGTACGGACTAGCGGGACAAATGAGCAGTTCTTC	CAWSVRTSGTNEQFF
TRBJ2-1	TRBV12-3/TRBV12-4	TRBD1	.	TGTGCCAGCAGTTTGGACAGGGTGGGACAGTTCTTC	CASSLDRVGQFF
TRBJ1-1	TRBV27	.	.	TGTGCCAGCCCCGAGGAATCCAGCCTGAACACTGAAGCTTTCTTT	CASPEESSLNTEAFF
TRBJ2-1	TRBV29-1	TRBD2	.	TGCAGCGTCAGGACTAGCGGCGCTATGGTGAGCTCCTACAATGAGCAGTTCTTC	CSVRTSGAMVSSYNEQFF
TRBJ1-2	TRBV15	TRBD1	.	TGTGCCACCAGCAGGGGACAGGACTATGGCTACACCTTC	CATSRGQDYGYTF
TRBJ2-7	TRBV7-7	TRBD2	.	TGTGCTAGCAGCTTAGTCATCCCCCTAGCGGGAGGGTACGAGCAGTACTTC	CASSLVIPLAGGYEQYF
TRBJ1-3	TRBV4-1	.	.	TGCGCCAGCAGCCAAGATTTTCGGCAGCGTAGAAACACCATATATTTT	CASSQDFRQRRNTIYF
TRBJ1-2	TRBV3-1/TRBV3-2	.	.	TGTGCCAGCAGCTACCGGGGTGCCAGCTTGGAAAATGGCTACACCTTC	CASSYRGASLENGYTF
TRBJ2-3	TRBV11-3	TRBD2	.	TGTGCCAGCACATCGGGAGGGCCCACAGATACGCAGTATTTT	CASTSGGPTDTQYF
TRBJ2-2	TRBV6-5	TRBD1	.	TGTGCCAGCAGACGACAGACAGGGGACACCGGGGAGCTGTTTTTT	CASRRQTGDTGELFF
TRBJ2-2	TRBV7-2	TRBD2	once	TGTGCCAGCAGCTTAATGGCGGGAGTGTTCGCCGGGGAGCTGTTTTTT	CASSLMAGVFAGELFF
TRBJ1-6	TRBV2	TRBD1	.	TGTGCCAGCGGGGGACAGGGGGAAGGAACACCCCTCCACTTT	CASGGQGEGTPLHF
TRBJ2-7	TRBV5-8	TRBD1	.	TGTGCCAGCATTTCATTACGGGACAGAGATTACGAGCAGTACTTC	CASISLRDRDYEQYF
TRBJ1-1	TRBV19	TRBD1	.	TGTGCCAGTAGTATAGGGCGGACAGGGGCTTTGAACACTGAAGCTTTCTTT	CASSIGRTGALNTEAFF
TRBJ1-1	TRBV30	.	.	TGTGCCTGGAGTCCTGACCGAGGAGAAGCTTTCTTT	CAWSPDRGEAFF
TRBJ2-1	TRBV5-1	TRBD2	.	TGCGCCAGCAGCTTGGATACTAGCGGGAGGGGTAGAAATGAGCAGTTCTTC	CASSLDTSGRGRNEQFF
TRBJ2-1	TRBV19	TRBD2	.	TGTGCCAGTAGTACGGACGGGAGGAGACTATACAATGAGCAGTTCTTC	CASSTDGRRLYNEQFF
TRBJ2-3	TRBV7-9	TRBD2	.	TGTGCCAGCAGCTTAAAGGTAGCGGGGACAGATACGCAGTATTTT	CASSLKVAGTDTQYF